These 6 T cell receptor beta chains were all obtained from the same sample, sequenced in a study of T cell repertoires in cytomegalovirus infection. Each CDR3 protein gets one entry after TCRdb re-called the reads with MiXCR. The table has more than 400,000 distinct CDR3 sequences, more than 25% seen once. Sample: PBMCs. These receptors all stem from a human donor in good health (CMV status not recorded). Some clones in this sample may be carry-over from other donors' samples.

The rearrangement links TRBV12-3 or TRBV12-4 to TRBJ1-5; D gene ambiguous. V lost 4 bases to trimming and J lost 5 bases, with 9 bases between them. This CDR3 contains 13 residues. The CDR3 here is CASSSRLDQPQHF. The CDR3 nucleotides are TGTGCCAGCAGTTCCAGGTTGGATCAGCCCCAGCATTTT.

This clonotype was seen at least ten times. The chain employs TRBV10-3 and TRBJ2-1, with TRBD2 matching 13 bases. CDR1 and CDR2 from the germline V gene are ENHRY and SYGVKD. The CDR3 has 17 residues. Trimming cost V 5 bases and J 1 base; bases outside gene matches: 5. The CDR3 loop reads CAISTGLAGESYNEQFF. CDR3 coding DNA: TGTGCCATCAGTACAGGACTAGCGGGAGAGTCCTACAATGAGCAGTTCTTC.

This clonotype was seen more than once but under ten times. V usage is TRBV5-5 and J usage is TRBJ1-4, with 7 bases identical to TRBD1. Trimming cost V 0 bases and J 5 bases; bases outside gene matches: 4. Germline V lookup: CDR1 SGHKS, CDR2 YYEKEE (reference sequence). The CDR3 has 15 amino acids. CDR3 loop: CASSLGTGKNEKLFF. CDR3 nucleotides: TGTGCCAGCAGCTTGGGGACAGGAAAAAATGAAAAACTGTTTTTT.

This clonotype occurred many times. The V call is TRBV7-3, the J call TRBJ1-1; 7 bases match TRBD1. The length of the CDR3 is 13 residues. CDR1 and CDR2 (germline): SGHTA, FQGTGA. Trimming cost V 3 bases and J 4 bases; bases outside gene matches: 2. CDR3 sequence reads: CASSFRQGTEAFF. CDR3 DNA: TGTGCCAGCAGCTTCAGACAGGGCACTGAAGCTTTCTTT.

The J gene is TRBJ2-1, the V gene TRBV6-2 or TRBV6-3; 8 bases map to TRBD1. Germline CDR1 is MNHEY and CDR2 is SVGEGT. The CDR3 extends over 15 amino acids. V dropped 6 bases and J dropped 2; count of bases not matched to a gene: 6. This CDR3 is CASRLEDRAYNEQFF. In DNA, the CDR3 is TGTGCCAGCAGGCTCGAGGACAGGGCCTACAATGAGCAGTTCTTC.

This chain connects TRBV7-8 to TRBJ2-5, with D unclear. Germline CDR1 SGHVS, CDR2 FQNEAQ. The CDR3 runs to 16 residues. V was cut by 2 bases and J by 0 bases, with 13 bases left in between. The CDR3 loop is CASSLWSRTDQETQYF. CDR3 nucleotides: TGTGCCAGCAGCTTATGGTCGCGAACAGACCAAGAGACCCAGTACTTC.